Shown below are 28 T cell receptor beta chains from a single sample sequenced in a study of CD8+CD57+ T cells in acquired aplastic anemia (dated by TCRdb to the late 2010s). Sequenced on an Illumina HiSeq 2000. Genomic DNA was used as template for profiling of TCR beta VDJ combinations and CDR3 sequences. Using fastp at Q25 and MiXCR, TCRdb reprocessed the public reads and kept productive beta chains. One record per CDR3 amino acid sequence lists the most common genes and DNA. This sample has 200,000 or so distinct CDR3 sequences in its table, and around 50% of those were observed once. The top ten clonotypes cover about 20% of the sample. The patients picked for sequencing were ones in whom flow cytometry had shown an expansion of CD8+CD57+ cells. The material sequenced was sorted CD4+, CD8+, or CD8+CD57+ T cells (not recorded which) from PBMCs. The receptors stem from a human donor with aplastic anemia.

The chain joins TRBV7-2 to TRBJ1-4, with D hard to call. The V gene lost 8 bases and the J gene lost 6 bases, with 25 bases spanning the gap. The V gene's germline CDR1 is SGHTA and CDR2 FQGNSA. The CDR3 is 17 amino acids. The CDR3 is CASSPRFTRRADEKLFF. The CDR3 region has the DNA TGTGCCAGCTCACCACGGTTCACAAGACGAGCGGATGAAAAACTGTTTTTT.

This clonotype showed up many times. The J gene is TRBJ2-3, the V gene TRBV29-1; D perhaps matches TRBD1 (6 bases). CDR1 is SQVTM, CDR2 ANQGSEA, per germline. Trimming removed 6 bases from V and 7 bases from J, with 8 bases in between. The CDR3 loop spans 10 amino acids. The CDR3, as DNA: TGCAGCGTGGACAGCTATACGCAGTATTTT. It codes for CSVDSYTQYF.

This clonotype was seen once. J is TRBJ1-4 and V is TRBV19, with TRBD1 as a possible D gene (6 bases). Germline V gene sequence: CDR1 LNHDA, CDR2 SQIVND (reference sequence). The CDR3 is made up of 11 amino acids. V lost 7 bases to trimming and J lost 8 bases, with 8 bases between them. For the CDR3, the DNA is TGTGCCAGTAAAGACAGGGAAAAACTGTTTTTT. Protein sequence: CASKDREKLFF.

About this clonotype: A clone one base away is much larger, so this may be a read error. This chain uses TRBV6-5 with TRBJ1-6, with D maybe TRBD1 (5 bases). The V end was cut by 5 bases, the J end by 5 bases, with 13 bases between. Germline CDR1 reads MNHEY; CDR2 reads SVGAGI. The CDR3 is 15 amino acids. In DNA form, the CDR3 reads TGTGCCAGCAGTCTATACGGGGGGGATAATTCACCCCTCCACTTT. Protein product: CASSLYGGDNSPLHF.

In regard to this clonotype: One end of the junction varies from germline; a read error may be responsible. This CDR3 reads CAASREKGGNSPLHF. CDR3 DNA sequence: TGTGCCGCCAGCAGAGAGAAAGGGGGAAATTCGCCCCTCCACTTT. J is TRBJ1-6 and V is TRBV15, with D possibly TRBD1 on 6 matching bases. The length of the CDR3 is 15 residues. Germline V lookup: CDR1 LNHNV, CDR2 YYDKDF (reference sequence).

Ten or more counts support this clonotype. The genes are TRBV6-5 and TRBJ2-7; D is undetermined. The germline CDR1 and CDR2 sequences are MNHEY and SVGAGI. The V and J ends lost 4 bases and 2 bases respectively, with 15 bases between them. The CDR3 consists of 15 residues. CDR3 coding DNA: TGTGCCAGCAGTTCATCTGACGCTGGACCCTACGAGCAGTACTTC. Protein sequence: CASSSSDAGPYEQYF.

The chain recombines TRBV7-8 with TRBJ2-7; D is possibly TRBD2 (6 bases). The CDR3 has 19 residues. Germline assignment: CDR1 SGHVS and CDR2 FQNEAQ. V was clipped by 3 bases and J by 0 bases, with 24 bases between them. The CDR3 is CASSFKREDITSPSYEQYF. CDR3 bases: TGTGCCAGCAGCTTCAAAAGGGAGGACATAACTAGTCCCTCCTACGAGCAGTACTTC.

This clonotype was counted at least ten times. This chain joins TRBV11-2 and TRBJ1-2; D is ambiguous. Germline CDR1 and CDR2: SGHAT and FQNNGV. V dropped 1 base and J dropped 8 bases, with 11 bases sitting between them. The length of the CDR3 is 13 residues. The CDR3 is CASSLVVKVGYTF. The CDR3 DNA reads as TGTGCCAGCAGCTTAGTTGTTAAGGTAGGCTACACCTTC.

This clonotype occurred many times. V gene TRBV20-1 combines with J gene TRBJ2-2; D is perhaps TRBD1 (6 bases). The CDR3 loop spans 14 amino acids. The germline V gene encodes CDR1 DFQATT and CDR2 SNEGSKA (reference sequence). The germline V and J ends were trimmed by 5 bases and 7 bases, with 17 bases remaining between them. The CDR3 sequence: CSADTGSNDGELFF. The CDR3 DNA reads TGCAGTGCTGATACAGGGTCCAACGACGGGGAGCTGTTTTTT.

In this sample, this clonotype turned up many times. The rearrangement uses TRBV6-5 and TRBJ1-2, with TRBD1 matching 10 bases. The J segment lost 8 bases and the V segment lost 5 bases, leaving 8 bases of the junction unmatched. CDR1 is MNHEY and CDR2 is SVGAGI in the germline V gene. CDR3 length equals 14 residues. The CDR3: CASSTRDRGRGYTF. In DNA, the CDR3 is TGTGCCAGCAGTACCCGGGACAGGGGTCGAGGCTACACCTTC.

This clonotype was detected only a few times. V is TRBV11-2 and J is TRBJ1-2, with D unresolved. Germline CDR1 and CDR2: SGHAT and FQNNGV. The CDR3 has 16 residues. Trimming stripped 1 base from V and 0 bases from J, with 12 bases between. The CDR3 nucleotides are TGTGCCAGCAGCTTAGGGTCCCCCCAGTCTAACTATGGCTACACCTTC. Amino acid sequence: CASSLGSPQSNYGYTF.

With regard to this clonotype: Sequence at one end of the junction differs from germline and may be a read error. The CDR3 is CATSRAGTAYNEQLF. CDR3 nucleotide sequence: TGTGCCACCAGCAGAGCCGGGACAGCCTACAATGAGCAGCTCTTC. The chain links TRBV15 to TRBJ2-1, with 7 bases identical to TRBD1. The CDR3 spans 15 residues. Per germline, CDR1 LNHNV and CDR2 YYDKDF (reference sequence).

J is TRBJ2-1 and V is TRBV12-3 or TRBV12-4, with TRBD2 matching over 8 bases. This CDR3 has 15 residues. V trimming: 4 bases; J trimming: 8 bases; junction bases outside the gene matches: 10. CDR3 in DNA: TGTGCCAGCAGTTCCTATACGGGGGGGCAGGATGAGCAGTTCTTC. It is translated as CASSSYTGGQDEQFF.

This rearrangement joins TRBV7-9 to TRBJ1-1, with D tentatively TRBD1 (6 bases). Looked up from germline, CDR1 is SEHNR and CDR2 is FQNEAQ (reference sequence). The CDR3 runs 11 residues. The CDR3 nucleotides read TGTGTAGGGGGGTCAAACACTGAAGCTTTCTTT. It is translated as CVGGSNTEAFF.

Regarding this clonotype: Because it lacks the conserved phenylalanine or tryptophan at the end, this CDR3 is likely a read error. The chain carries TRBV10-2 and TRBJ2-2; 8 nucleotides agree with TRBD1. The CDR3 runs to 16 residues. CDR1 and CDR2 from the germline V gene are WSHSY and SAAADI. The CDR3 DNA reads TGCGCCAGTAGTGAAGGCCAGGGGGCCCACACCGGGGAGCTGTTTTAT. Its protein is CASSEGQGAHTGELFY.

As concerns this clonotype: A clone one base away is much larger, so this may be a read error. The gene calls are TRBV11-2 and TRBJ1-4; TRBD1 agrees at 9 bases. With 6 bases clipped from V and 5 bases from J, the junction kept 1 base outside the gene matches. The V gene's germline CDR1 is SGHAT and CDR2 FQNNGV. This CDR3 spans 13 amino acids. CDR3 DNA sequence: TGTGCCAGCAGGGGACAGGGAAATGAAAAACTGTTTTTT. Translating gives CASRGQGNEKLFF.

Regarding this clonotype: A much larger clone lies a single base off, so this may be a read error. The chain employs TRBV6-1 and TRBJ2-2; D may correspond to TRBD1 or TRBD2 (6 bases each). This CDR3 is 15 amino acids long. V was clipped by 4 bases and J by 4 bases, with 13 bases between them. Germline V gives CDR1 MNHNS, CDR2 SASEGT. The CDR3 bases are TGTGCCAGCAGTGTGTCGGGGGCGGGCACCGGGGAGCTGTTTTTT. This codes for CASSVSGAGTGELFF.

The rearrangement links TRBV7-9 to TRBJ2-7; 9 bases agree with TRBD1. Germline assignment: CDR1 SEHNR and CDR2 FQNEAQ (reference sequence). CDR3 size: 14 residues. Trimming removed 1 base from V and 5 bases from J; junction bases left unmatched: 3. CDR3 amino acids: CASSLERTGDEQYF. CDR3 DNA sequence: TGTGCCAGCAGCTTAGAGAGGACAGGGGACGAGCAGTACTTC.

This clonotype has ten or more counts. The rearrangement uses TRBV24-1 and TRBJ1-5, with D unresolved. The CDR3 is 13 amino acids. Trimming took off 4 bases at V and 2 bases at J, with 5 bases between the two ends. Germline V gene data show CDR1 as KGHDR and CDR2 as SFDVKD. The CDR3 nucleotides read TGTGCCACCAGTGAGTCCGGCAATCAGCCCCAGCATTTT. It is translated as CATSESGNQPQHF.

The rearrangement joins TRBV9 to TRBJ1-6, with a tentative D call TRBD1 (5 bases). Germline values: CDR1 SGDLS, CDR2 YYNGEE. The CDR3 runs 14 residues. The ends were cut back, 4 bases at V and 12 bases at J, with 17 bases in the middle. This chain's CDR3 is CASSRRLVGEPLHF. Written as DNA, the CDR3 is TGTGCCAGCAGCAGACGTTTGGTAGGGGAACCCCTCCACTTT.

The gene calls are TRBV4-3 and TRBJ2-1; D call uncertain. Germline V lookup: CDR1 LGHNA, CDR2 YSLEER. The CDR3 is 14 residues long. Trimming removed 0 bases from V and 6 bases from J, with 9 bases in between. The CDR3 region has the DNA TGCGCCAGCAGCCAAGAATTTCTGTCCAATGAGCAGTTCTTC. Protein product: CASSQEFLSNEQFF.

This rearrangement joins TRBV2 to TRBJ1-2, with D uncertain. Trimming removed 3 bases from V and 6 bases from J, with 11 bases in between. The CDR3 consists of 13 residues. Per the germline V gene, CDR1 is SNHLY and CDR2 is FYNNEI. The CDR3 DNA reads as TGTGCCAGCAGTGAGGAAAGGACGAATGGCTACACCTTC. Amino acids: CASSEERTNGYTF.

This clonotype has a count of ten or more. V is TRBV20-1 and J is TRBJ1-5; the D is unclear. The CDR3 loop spans 16 amino acids. The V and J ends lost 5 bases and 0 bases respectively, with 17 bases between them. Germline values: CDR1 DFQATT, CDR2 SNEGSKA (reference sequence). CDR3 sequence: CSASMGTAYSNQPQHF. In DNA form, the CDR3 reads TGCAGTGCTTCGATGGGAACCGCATATAGCAATCAGCCCCAGCATTTT.

The rearrangement uses TRBV12-3 or TRBV12-4 and TRBJ2-7; 9 bases are a match to TRBD1. The J segment lost 7 bases and the V segment lost 3 bases, leaving 16 bases of the junction unmatched. CDR3 length: 17 amino acids. The CDR3 here is CASSFRGQGGSSLEQYF. The CDR3 nucleotides are TGTGCCAGCAGTTTTCGGGGACAGGGCGGTTCTTCTCTAGAGCAGTACTTC.

About this clonotype: This may be a read error: a much more frequent sequence differs by one nucleotide. The chain combines TRBV5-1 with TRBJ1-1; D ambiguous. Germline CDR1 is SGHRS and CDR2 is YFSETQ. This CDR3 comprises 15 residues. CDR3 protein: CASSRNSWENTEAFF. CDR3 nucleotides: TGTGCCAGCAGCCGAAATTCGTGGGAGAACACTGAAGCTTTCTTT.

Relative to its sample, this clonotype is medium-sized. The V and J genes are TRBV11-2 and TRBJ1-2; weak D call: TRBD1 (5 bases). There are 15 residues in the CDR3. The V end was cut by 3 bases, the J end by 5 bases, with 16 bases between. Per germline, CDR1 SGHAT and CDR2 FQNNGV. Here the CDR3 reads CASSLGEGQGYGYTF. In nucleotides, the CDR3 is TGTGCCAGCAGCTTGGGGGAAGGGCAAGGGTATGGCTACACCTTC.

The chain recombines TRBV4-3 with TRBJ1-2; no definite D call. Germline-derived CDR1 and CDR2 are LGHNA and YSLEER. This CDR3 is built from 13 residues. With 0 bases removed from V and 8 bases from J, the gap between germline ends came to 10 bases. The CDR3 loop is CASSQEMGLGYTF. In DNA form, the CDR3 reads TGCGCCAGCAGCCAAGAGATGGGATTGGGCTACACCTTC.

This clonotype showed up many times. This chain links TRBV20-1 with TRBJ2-7; possible D gene TRBD1, 6 bases. The CDR3 is made up of 13 amino acids. With 3 bases removed from V and 2 bases from J, the gap between germline ends came to 11 bases. The V gene's germline CDR1 is DFQATT and CDR2 SNEGSKA (reference sequence). CDR3 in amino acids: CSASRQEAYEQYF. In DNA, the CDR3 is TGCAGTGCTAGCCGACAGGAAGCCTACGAGCAGTACTTC.